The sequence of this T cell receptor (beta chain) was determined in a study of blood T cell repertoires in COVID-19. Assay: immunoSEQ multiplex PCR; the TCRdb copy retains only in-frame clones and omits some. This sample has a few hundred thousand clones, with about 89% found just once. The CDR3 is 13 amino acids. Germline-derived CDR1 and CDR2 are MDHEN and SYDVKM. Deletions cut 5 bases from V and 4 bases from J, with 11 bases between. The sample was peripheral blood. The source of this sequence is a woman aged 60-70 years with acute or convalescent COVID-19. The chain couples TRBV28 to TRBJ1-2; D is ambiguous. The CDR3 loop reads CASSRGLSYGYTF. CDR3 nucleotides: TGTGCCAGCAGTCGCGGGCTTTCCTATGGCTACACCTTC.